A single sample gave rise to the 2 T cell receptor beta chains below, sequenced in a study of OX40 agonist ivuxolimab in advanced cancers. Data came from immunoSEQ multiplex PCR; TCRdb stores just in-frame clones and leaves some out. The sample lists roughly 91,000 clones, 70% to 90% seen once, with 0.7% to 1% in the top ten. The source material was CD4+ or CD8+ T cells sorted from blood, sampled in a trial of the OX40 agonist ivuxolimab. The receptors were gathered from an adult with an advanced solid tumor such as melanoma, head and neck, liver or kidney cancer.

V is TRBV5-4 and J is TRBJ2-2, with TRBD1 identical over 8 bases. Losses at the gene ends were 4 bases for V and 3 bases for J; bases not matched to a gene: 5. The CDR3 has 15 amino acids. Germline-derived CDR1 and CDR2 are SGHNT and YYREEE (reference sequence). CDR3 in amino acids: CASSPNRGDTGELFF. CDR3 DNA: TGTGCCAGCAGCCCCAACAGGGGGGACACCGGGGAGCTGTTTTTT.

V and J are TRBV18 and TRBJ2-2, with 8 positions matching TRBD1. The CDR3 runs 15 residues. Unmatched junction bases numbered 5, after V lost 2 bases and J lost 6 bases. CDR1 is KGHSH and CDR2 is LQKENI in the germline V gene. The CDR3 DNA is TGTGCCAGCTCACCATTGGACAGGGTAGCCGGGGAGCTGTTTTTT. This translates into CASSPLDRVAGELFF.